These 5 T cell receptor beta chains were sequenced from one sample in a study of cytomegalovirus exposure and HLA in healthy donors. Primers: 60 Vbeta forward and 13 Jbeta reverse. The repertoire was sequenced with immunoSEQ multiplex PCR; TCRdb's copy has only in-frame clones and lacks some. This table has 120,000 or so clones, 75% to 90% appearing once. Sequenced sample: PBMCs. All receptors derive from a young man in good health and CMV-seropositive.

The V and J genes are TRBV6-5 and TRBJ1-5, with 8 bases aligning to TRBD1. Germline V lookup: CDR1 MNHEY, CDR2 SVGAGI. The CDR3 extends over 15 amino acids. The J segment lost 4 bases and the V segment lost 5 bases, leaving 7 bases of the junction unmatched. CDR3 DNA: TGTGCCAGCAGTCTTTCCGGACAGGGAAATCAGCCCCAGCATTTT. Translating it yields CASSLSGQGNQPQHF.

The CDR3: CASSLDYYNEQFF. In DNA form, the CDR3 reads TGTGCCAGCAGCTTAGATTACTACAATGAGCAGTTCTTC. The chain has TRBV11-2 and TRBJ2-1; no clear D. Germline CDR1 reads SGHAT; CDR2 reads FQNNGV. Trimming pared 0 bases from V and 3 bases from J, leaving 3 bases between. The CDR3 covers 13 residues.

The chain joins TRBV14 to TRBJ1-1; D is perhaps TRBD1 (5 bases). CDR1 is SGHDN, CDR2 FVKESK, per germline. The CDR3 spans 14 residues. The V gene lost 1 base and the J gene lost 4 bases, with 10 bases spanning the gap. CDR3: CASSQGGGATEAFF. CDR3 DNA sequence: TGTGCCAGCAGCCAAGGGGGGGGAGCCACTGAAGCTTTCTTT.

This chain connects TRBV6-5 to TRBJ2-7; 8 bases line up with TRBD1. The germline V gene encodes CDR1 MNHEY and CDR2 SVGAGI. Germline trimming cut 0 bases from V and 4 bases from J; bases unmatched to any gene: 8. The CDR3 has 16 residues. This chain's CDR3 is CASSYSPDRAGYEQYF. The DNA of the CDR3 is TGTGCCAGCAGTTACTCGCCGGACAGGGCTGGGTACGAGCAGTACTTC.

The CDR3 protein is CASRTDRDIYF. The CDR3 nucleotides read TGTGCCAGCAGGACGGACAGGGATATTTACTTC. V is TRBV2 and J is TRBJ2-7, with 8 positions matching TRBD1. The CDR3 loop spans 11 amino acids. J gave up 13 bases and V 6 bases, and 8 bases lay outside the gene matches. CDR1 and CDR2 (germline): SNHLY, FYNNEI.